This TCR beta chain appears in the sequencing data of a study of blood T cell repertoires in COVID-19. Germline trimming cut 4 bases from V and 4 bases from J; bases unmatched to any gene: 22. Germline loops: CDR1 MNHNS, CDR2 SASEGT. The CDR3 spans 20 residues. The table came from immunoSEQ multiplex PCR; TCRdb's copy has only in-frame clones and leaves some out. The data contain 250,000 to 300,000 clones, under 90% of them singletons. The receptor was derived from a man aged 45-65 years with acute or convalescent COVID-19. J is TRBJ1-2 and V is TRBV6-1; 9 nucleotides line up with TRBD1. Source material: peripheral blood. For the CDR3, the DNA is TGTGCCAGCAGTGCCCCGGGGGTCGGTACAGGGGGCCTCTACCGCTATGGCTACACCTTC. It is translated as CASSAPGVGTGGLYRYGYTF.